This T cell receptor (beta chain) was sequenced for a study of graft-versus-host responses after intestinal transplantation. Study-level information: Transplant types were multivisceral, liver-intestinal, or isolated intestinal. General study findings and limits: GvH clonotypes were identified within recipient marrow, with a subset emerging first in ileum or blood.

Germline CDR1 SGHTA, CDR2 FQGNSA. Trimming shortened V by 1 base and J by 2 bases, and 9 bases separated the two germline ends. The CDR3 covers 15 residues. TCRdb's copy holds only in-frame clones and misses some; the assay was immunoSEQ multiplex PCR. Of some 140,000 clones in the sample, over 85% were seen once. About this clone: Antigen specificity is unknown.

V is TRBV7-2 and J is TRBJ1-5; D is undetermined. The sequencing used unstimulated CD4+ T cells sorted from spleen or lymph node cells, collected before intestinal transplant. The sequence was collected from a human donor who received an intestinal transplant. The CDR3 spells CASSLGGLGNQPQHF. The CDR3 nucleotides read TGTGCCAGCAGCTTAGGAGGATTAGGCAATCAGCCCCAGCATTTT. The complete variable domain, with remaining parts taken from reference TRBV7-2 and TRBJ1-5, reads GAGVSQSPSNKVTEKGKDVELRCDPISGHTALYWYRQSLGQGLEFLIYFQGNSAPDKSGLPSDRFSAERTGGSVSTLTIQRTQQEDSAVYLCASSLGGLGNQPQHFGDGTRLSIL.